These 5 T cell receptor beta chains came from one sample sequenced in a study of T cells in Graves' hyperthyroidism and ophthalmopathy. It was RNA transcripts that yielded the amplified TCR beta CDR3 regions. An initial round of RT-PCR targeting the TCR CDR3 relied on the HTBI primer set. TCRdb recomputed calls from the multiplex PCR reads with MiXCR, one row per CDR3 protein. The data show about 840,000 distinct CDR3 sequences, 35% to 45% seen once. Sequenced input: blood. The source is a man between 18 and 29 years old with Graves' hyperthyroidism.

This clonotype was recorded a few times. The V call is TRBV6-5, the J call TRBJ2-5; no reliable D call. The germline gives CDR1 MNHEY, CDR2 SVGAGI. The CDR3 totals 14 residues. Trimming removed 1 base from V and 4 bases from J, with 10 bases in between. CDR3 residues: CASSYLISGETQYF. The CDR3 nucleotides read TGTGCCAGCAGTTACTTGATTTCCGGAGAGACCCAGTACTTC.

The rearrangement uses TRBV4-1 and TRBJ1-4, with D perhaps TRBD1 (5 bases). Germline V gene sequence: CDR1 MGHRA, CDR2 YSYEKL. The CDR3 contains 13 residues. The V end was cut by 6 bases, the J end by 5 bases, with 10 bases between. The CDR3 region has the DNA TGCGCCAGCAGTGGGGAGGGGAATGAAAAACTGTTTTTT. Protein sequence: CASSGEGNEKLFF.

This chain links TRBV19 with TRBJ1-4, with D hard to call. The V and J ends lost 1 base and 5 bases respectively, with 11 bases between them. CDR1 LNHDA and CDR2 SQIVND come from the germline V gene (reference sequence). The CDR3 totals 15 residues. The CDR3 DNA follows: TGTGCCAGTAGTATAGTGGAGGCCAGAAATGAAAAACTGTTTTTT. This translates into CASSIVEARNEKLFF. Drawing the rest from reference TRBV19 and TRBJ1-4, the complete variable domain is DGGITQSPKYLFRKEGQNVTLSCEQNLNHDAMYWYRQDPGQGLRLIYYSQIVNDFQKGDIAEGYSVSREKKESFPLTVTSAQKNPTAFYLCASSIVEARNEKLFFGSGTQLSVL.

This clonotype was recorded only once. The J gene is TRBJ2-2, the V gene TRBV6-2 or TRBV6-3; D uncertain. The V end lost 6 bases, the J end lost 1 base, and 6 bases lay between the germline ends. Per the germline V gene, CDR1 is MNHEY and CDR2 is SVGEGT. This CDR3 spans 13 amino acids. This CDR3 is CASRPKNTGELFF. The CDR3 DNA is TGTGCCAGCAGGCCTAAGAACACCGGGGAGCTGTTTTTT.

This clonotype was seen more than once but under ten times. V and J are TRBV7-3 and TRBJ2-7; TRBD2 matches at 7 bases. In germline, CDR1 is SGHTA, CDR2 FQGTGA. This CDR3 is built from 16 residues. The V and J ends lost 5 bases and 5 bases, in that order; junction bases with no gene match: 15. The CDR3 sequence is CASSARFGRERDEQYF. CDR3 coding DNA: TGTGCCAGCAGCGCCCGTTTTGGGCGGGAGCGCGACGAGCAGTACTTC.